This TCR beta chain derives from a study of T-cell memory formation after mild COVID-19. TCRdb fed the 5' RACE reads into MiXCR, producing one record per CDR3 protein. The repertoire consists of 200,000 to 250,000 distinct CDR3 sequences, with 7.5% to 10% occurring once and the leading ten covering 22%. V shed 4 bases and J shed 6 bases, with 13 bases lying between them. This CDR3 region has 14 residues. Germline V gene lookup returns CDR1 SGDLS and CDR2 YYNGEE. The sequencing sample was made of PBMCs or a T cell subset sorted from them (not recorded which). The TCR sequence derives from a man aged 18 to 35 who had mild COVID-19 (a few samples of this study predate the infection). Cell type and time point are not known. The rearrangement joins TRBV9 to TRBJ2-2; weak D call: TRBD1 (5 bases). This chain's CDR3 is CASSLGRVPGELFF. The CDR3 nucleotides are TGTGCCAGCAGCTTAGGCAGGGTTCCCGGGGAGCTGTTTTTT. The full variable domain, in which reference TRBV9 and TRBJ2-2 provide the parts outside the CDR3, is DSGVTQTPKHLITATGQRVTLRCSPRSGDLSVYWYQQSLDQGLQFLIQYYNGEERAKGNILERFSAQQFPDLHSELNLSSLELGDSALYFCASSLGRVPGELFFGEGSRLTVL.